This TCR beta chain was sequenced for a study of blood T cell repertoires in COVID-19. Generated by immunoSEQ multiplex PCR, the TCRdb table keeps only in-frame clones and is missing some. The table records 150,000 to 200,000 clones, approximately 85% of them present only once. The CDR3 has 15 amino acids. Germline CDR1 and CDR2: SGHAT and FQNNGV. The V segment lost 5 bases and the J segment 3 bases; nucleotides outside the gene matches: 9. The source is a woman aged 18-29 years who had recovered from COVID-19. This rearrangement joins TRBV11-2 to TRBJ1-1; 7 bases are a match to TRBD1. What was sequenced was PBMCs or T cells enriched from blood (not recorded which). Here the CDR3 reads CASSGDRERDTEAFF. The CDR3 nucleotides are TGTGCCAGCAGCGGAGACAGGGAACGGGACACTGAAGCTTTCTTT.